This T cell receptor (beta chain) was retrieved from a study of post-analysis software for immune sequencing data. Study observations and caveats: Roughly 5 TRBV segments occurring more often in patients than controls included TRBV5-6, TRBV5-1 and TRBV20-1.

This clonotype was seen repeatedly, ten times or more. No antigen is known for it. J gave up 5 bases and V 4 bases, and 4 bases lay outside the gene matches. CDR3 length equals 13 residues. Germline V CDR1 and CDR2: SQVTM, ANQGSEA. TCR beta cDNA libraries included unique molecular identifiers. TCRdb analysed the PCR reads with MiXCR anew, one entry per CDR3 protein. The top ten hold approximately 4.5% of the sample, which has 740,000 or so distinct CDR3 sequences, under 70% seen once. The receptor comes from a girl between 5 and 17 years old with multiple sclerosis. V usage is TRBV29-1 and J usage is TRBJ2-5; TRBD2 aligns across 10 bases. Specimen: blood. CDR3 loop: CSVAQLAGETQYF. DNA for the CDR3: TGCAGCGTTGCCCAACTAGCGGGGGAGACCCAGTACTTC.